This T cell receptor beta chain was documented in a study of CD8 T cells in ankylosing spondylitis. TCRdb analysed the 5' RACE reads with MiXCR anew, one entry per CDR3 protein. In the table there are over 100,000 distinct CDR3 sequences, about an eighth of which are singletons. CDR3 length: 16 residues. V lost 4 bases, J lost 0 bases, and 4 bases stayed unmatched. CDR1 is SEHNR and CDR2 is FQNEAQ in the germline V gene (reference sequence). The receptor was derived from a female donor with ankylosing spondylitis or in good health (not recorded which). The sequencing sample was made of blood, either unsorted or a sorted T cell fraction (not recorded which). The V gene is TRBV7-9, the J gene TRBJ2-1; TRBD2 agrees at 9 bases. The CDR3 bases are TGTGCCAGCAGCTCCCGCGGGGGGGCCTCCTACAATGAGCAGTTCTTC. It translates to CASSSRGGASYNEQFF.